This T cell receptor beta chain was retrieved from a study of cytomegalovirus exposure and HLA in healthy donors. Whole-study findings and limits: TCR beta V- and J-gene trimming, according to a later analysis, was linked to a missense DCLRE1C variant. What was likely a sequencing artifact was a cluster of highly shared sequence variants.

A remark on this clone: Its antigen is still unknown.

The ends lost 4 bases at V and 3 bases at J; junction bases unmatched: 4. Germline CDR1 KGHSH, CDR2 LQKENI. CDR3 length equals 15 residues. The PCR contained 60 Vbeta and 13 Jbeta primers. Clones were read by immunoSEQ multiplex PCR, and TCRdb kept only the in-frame ones, dropping some. Of tens of thousands of clones detected, 75% to 80% appear once; the ten largest clones hold around 4.8%. This TCR was recovered from a man between 35 and 55 years old in good health and CMV-seronegative. The chain combines TRBV18 with TRBJ2-2, with TRBD2 matching 8 bases. Input material: PBMCs. Written as DNA, the CDR3 is TGTGCCAGCTCACAGACTAGCGAATACACCGGGGAGCTGTTTTTT. Its translation: CASSQTSEYTGELFF.